These 27 T cell receptor beta chains came from one sample sequenced in a study of cytomegalovirus exposure and HLA in healthy donors. It was with 60 Vbeta and 13 Jbeta primers that the PCR ran. Libraries were prepared by immunoSEQ multiplex PCR; TCRdb keeps only in-frame clonotypes and omits some of them. The data hold about 130,000 clones, with approximately 74% observed a single time. Material: PBMCs. These receptors all stem from a man younger than 35 in good health and CMV-seropositive.

V is TRBV10-1 and J is TRBJ2-2; the match to TRBD2 covers 10 bases. The CDR3 spans 14 residues. The germline CDR1 and CDR2 sequences are WNHNN and SYGVQD (reference sequence). The trim removed 6 bases at V and 8 bases at J, leaving 6 bases unmatched. CDR3 sequence reads: CASSPLAGAGELFF. CDR3 sequence (DNA): TGCGCCAGCAGCCCGCTAGCGGGGGCGGGGGAGCTGTTTTTT.

The chain employs TRBV4-2 and TRBJ2-7, with D unresolved. Germline loops: CDR1 LGHNA, CDR2 YNFKEQ. The CDR3 is made up of 16 amino acids. V was pared by 0 bases and J by 9 bases, with 21 bases between. DNA of the CDR3: TGTGCCAGCAGCCAAGATTGGGCAGCCCCCGCGTATGGGCAGTACTTC. Protein sequence: CASSQDWAAPAYGQYF.

The rearrangement links TRBV6-5 to TRBJ2-7; the match to TRBD1 covers 7 bases. The J segment lost 0 bases and the V segment lost 5 bases, leaving 7 bases of the junction unmatched. The CDR3 sequence is 15 residues long. Germline V gives CDR1 MNHEY, CDR2 SVGAGI. The CDR3 here is CASSGGQKFSYEQYF. For the CDR3, the DNA is TGTGCCAGCAGTGGGGGACAGAAGTTCTCCTACGAGCAGTACTTC.

J is TRBJ2-7 and V is TRBV6-5; 7 positions agree with TRBD1. Germline CDR1 and CDR2: MNHEY and SVGAGI. V was pared by 2 bases and J by 6 bases, with 4 bases of the junction left unmatched. The CDR3 covers 13 residues. CDR3 sequence: CASSYTGVTEQYF. The DNA for the CDR3 is TGTGCCAGCAGTTACACAGGGGTTACCGAGCAGTACTTC.

The table lists this clone with a count of one. The V and J genes are TRBV15 and TRBJ2-7, with 7 positions matching TRBD1. Germline CDR1 reads LNHNV; CDR2 reads YYDKDF (reference sequence). The V segment lost 6 bases and the J segment 5 bases; nucleotides outside the gene matches: 7. The CDR3 loop spans 13 amino acids. CDR3 DNA sequence: TGTGCCACCAGGAGGGACAGAGTTAACGAGCAGTACTTC. Translated, it gives CATRRDRVNEQYF.

The chain links TRBV19 to TRBJ1-2, with a weak D call TRBD1 (5 bases). The V and J ends lost 7 bases and 0 bases respectively, with 24 bases between them. This CDR3 contains 18 residues. Germline CDR1 reads LNHDA; CDR2 reads SQIVND (reference sequence). In nucleotides, the CDR3 is TGTGCCAGTACCTTCTCGGCTGACAGAGGTTCAGCTAACTATGGCTACACCTTC. It codes for CASTFSADRGSANYGYTF.

This clone is a singleton in its sample. The chain recombines TRBV7-9 with TRBJ2-7; D perhaps matches TRBD1 (6 bases). Per the germline V gene, CDR1 is SEHNR and CDR2 is FQNEAQ (reference sequence). The length of the CDR3 is 13 residues. V lost 8 bases to trimming and J lost 1 base, with 12 bases between them. CDR3: CASLGQNSYEQYF. CDR3 sequence (DNA): TGTGCCAGCCTCGGACAGAATTCCTACGAGCAGTACTTC.

CDR3 sequence (DNA): TGTGCCAGCAGTCTCGGACAGGGTTTAGACGAGCAGTACTTC. Protein product: CASSLGQGLDEQYF. The rearrangement uses TRBV25-1 and TRBJ2-7; 8 positions agree with TRBD1. The CDR3 is made up of 14 amino acids. Germline V gene data show CDR1 as MGHDK and CDR2 as SYGVNS. Germline trimming cut 5 bases from V and 5 bases from J; bases unmatched to any gene: 8.

The chain combines TRBV19 with TRBJ2-1; TRBD1 agrees at 7 bases. Germline-derived CDR1 and CDR2 are LNHDA and SQIVND (reference sequence). The junction had 9 bases not matched to a gene; V was cut back by 5 bases and J by 5 bases. This CDR3 comprises 15 residues. Here the CDR3 reads CASSLSGTANNEQFF. The CDR3 coding sequence is TGTGCCAGTAGTCTCTCCGGGACAGCGAACAATGAGCAGTTCTTC.

This rearrangement joins TRBV9 to TRBJ1-4, with D unclear. The ends were cut back, 4 bases at V and 8 bases at J, with 9 bases in the middle. Germline V gives CDR1 SGDLS, CDR2 YYNGEE. The CDR3 covers 12 residues. CDR3 sequence reads: CASSSFGEKLFF. DNA of the CDR3: TGTGCCAGCAGCTCCTTCGGGGAAAAACTGTTTTTT.

The chain uses TRBV6-5 and TRBJ1-2; possibly TRBD1 for D (6 bases). The CDR3 runs 14 residues. Germline lookup yields CDR1 MNHEY and CDR2 SVGAGI. Trimming removed 5 bases at V and 2 bases at J, with 12 bases between. CDR3 in amino acids: CASSRPGANYGYTF. In DNA form, the CDR3 reads TGTGCCAGCAGTAGGCCAGGGGCAAACTATGGCTACACCTTC.

This chain connects TRBV15 to TRBJ2-1, with D tentatively TRBD2 (5 bases). The CDR3 has 16 residues. Trimming pared 2 bases from V and 3 bases from J, leaving 14 bases between. Per the germline V gene, CDR1 is LNHNV and CDR2 is YYDKDF (reference sequence). CDR3 DNA: TGTGCCACCAGCAGACTAACAGAGACTATCTACAATGAGCAGTTCTTC. Residues: CATSRLTETIYNEQFF.

This sequence joins TRBV4-3 and TRBJ2-5; the D gene is possibly TRBD2 (5 bases). The J call is doubtful: the DNA matches TRBJ2-7 better. Germline CDR1 LGHNA, CDR2 YSLEER. The CDR3 sequence is 13 residues long. CDR3 region: CASSQDGLGEQYF. CDR3 bases: TGCGCCAGCAGCCAAGATGGACTGGGCGAGCAGTACTTC.

This chain links TRBV19 with TRBJ2-1, with 15 positions matching TRBD2. The germline gives CDR1 LNHDA, CDR2 SQIVND (reference sequence). The J segment lost 8 bases and the V segment lost 5 bases, leaving 16 bases of the junction unmatched. The CDR3 length is 19 residues. The CDR3 bases are TGTGCCAGTAGTCCCCGCGGACTAGCGGGGGGGCTTCGGCGGGATGAGCAGTTCTTC. Protein sequence: CASSPRGLAGGLRRDEQFF.

The rearrangement uses TRBV5-8 and TRBJ1-2, with D unresolved. Germline V gene sequence: CDR1 SGHTS, CDR2 YDEGEE. This CDR3 is 14 amino acids long. With 0 bases removed from V and 0 bases from J, the gap between germline ends came to 6 bases. CDR3 protein: CASSLGATNYGYTF. The CDR3 bases are TGTGCCAGCAGCTTGGGGGCCACTAACTATGGCTACACCTTC.

The table lists this clone with a count of one. The rearrangement links TRBV7-6 to TRBJ2-1, with D possibly being TRBD2 (6 bases). Trimming took off 5 bases at V and 0 bases at J, with 14 bases between the two ends. The CDR3 covers 16 residues. Germline CDR1 and CDR2: SGHVS and FNYEAQ. CDR3 bases: TGTGCCAGCAGCCAGAACGGGAGAAGCTCCTACAATGAGCAGTTCTTC. It specifies CASSQNGRSSYNEQFF.

The rearrangement links TRBV19 to TRBJ1-5; D gene unclear. Germline CDR1 reads LNHDA; CDR2 reads SQIVND (reference sequence). Trimming shortened V by 3 bases and J by 3 bases, and 9 bases separated the two germline ends. This CDR3 is built from 14 residues. The CDR3 is CASSILIVNQPQHF. The CDR3 DNA is TGTGCCAGTAGTATTCTTATTGTCAATCAGCCCCAGCATTTT.

V is TRBV7-2 and J is TRBJ2-1, with a tentative D call TRBD2 (5 bases). CDR1 and CDR2 (germline): SGHTA, FQGNSA. Trimming pared 8 bases from V and 0 bases from J, leaving 8 bases between. The CDR3 has 13 residues. The CDR3, as DNA: TGTGCCAGCGGTGACTACTCCTACAATGAGCAGTTCTTC. This encodes CASGDYSYNEQFF.

This chain connects TRBV9 to TRBJ2-5; weak D call: TRBD2 (5 bases). This CDR3 has 13 residues. V was cut by 3 bases and J by 3 bases, with 9 bases left in between. Germline values: CDR1 SGDLS, CDR2 YYNGEE. DNA for the CDR3: TGTGCCAGCAGCGGAGGAGCGGAAGAGACCCAGTACTTC. Amino acids: CASSGGAEETQYF.

This clone occurred a few times. Mismatch with germline at one junction end may stem from a read error. This chain joins TRBV7-7 and TRBJ2-1, with 7 positions matching TRBD1. Germline CDR1 and CDR2: SSHAT and FNYEAQ (reference sequence). The CDR3 extends over 14 amino acids. CDR3 nucleotide sequence: TGTGCTAGCAGCTTAGGGGGCGGTAACAATGAGCAGTTCTTC. It specifies CASSLGGGNNEQFF.

The chain couples TRBV29-1 to TRBJ1-1; D is perhaps TRBD1 (5 bases). The CDR3 is 15 residues long. Between the trimmed V and J ends, which lost 6 bases and 5 bases, there was a span of 22 bases. The germline V gene encodes CDR1 SQVTM and CDR2 ANQGSEA. CDR3 in DNA: TGCAGCGTCAAACCCTCATGGGCGGGGACGACTGAAGCTTTCTTT. This sequence encodes CSVKPSWAGTTEAFF.

J is TRBJ1-6 and V is TRBV25-1; 9 nucleotides line up with TRBD1. The CDR3 runs 11 residues. J gave up 16 bases and V 4 bases, and 2 bases lay outside the gene matches. CDR1 and CDR2 from the germline V gene are MGHDK and SYGVNS. This chain's CDR3 is CASSAGTGLHF. Written as DNA, the CDR3 is TGTGCCAGCAGTGCCGGGACAGGGCTCCACTTT.

Only one count was recorded for this clone. The J gene is TRBJ2-5, the V gene TRBV7-8; TRBD2 matches at 8 bases. Germline values: CDR1 SGHVS, CDR2 FQNEAQ. The trim removed 11 bases at V and 2 bases at J, leaving 10 bases unmatched. There are 14 residues in the CDR3. CDR3 DNA sequence: TGTGCCTGCTTGGGCGGGGGGCTTCAAGAGACCCAGTACTTC. The encoded protein is CACLGGGLQETQYF. The full variable domain, in which reference TRBV7-8 and TRBJ2-5 provide the parts outside the CDR3, is GAGVSQSPRYKVAKRGQDVALRCDPISGHVSLFWYQQALGQGPEFLTYFQNEAQLDKSGLPSDRFFAERPEGSVSTLKIQRTQQEDSAVYLCACLGGGLQETQYFGPGTRLLVL.

This clone was observed a handful of times. This CDR3 is CASSERGVWEKLFF. CDR3 in DNA: TGTGCCAGCAGTGAACGGGGGGTGTGGGAAAAACTGTTTTTT. This rearrangement joins TRBV2 to TRBJ1-4, with D maybe TRBD1 (5 bases). The V gene lost 2 bases and the J gene lost 8 bases, with 12 bases spanning the gap. This CDR3 contains 14 residues. Germline V gene lookup returns CDR1 SNHLY and CDR2 FYNNEI.

The chain joins TRBV5-6 to TRBJ1-6; no reliable D call. Germline V gene sequence: CDR1 SGHDT, CDR2 YYEEEE. There are 15 residues in the CDR3. V dropped 0 bases and J dropped 7 bases, with 11 bases sitting between them. This CDR3 is CASSLGGLGNSPLHF. CDR3 sequence (DNA): TGTGCCAGCAGCTTGGGAGGGTTAGGGAATTCACCCCTCCACTTT.

This clone was observed a few times. The chain carries TRBV6-5 and TRBJ2-3; D may be TRBD1 (6 bases). This CDR3 is built from 14 residues. Trimming shortened V by 5 bases and J by 0 bases, and 9 bases separated the two germline ends. Germline V gives CDR1 MNHEY, CDR2 SVGAGI. This CDR3 reads CASSRQESTDTQYF. CDR3 sequence (DNA): TGTGCCAGCAGTCGACAGGAGAGCACAGATACGCAGTATTTT.

The chain has TRBV11-2 and TRBJ2-7; no definite D call. The CDR3 runs to 12 residues. V was trimmed by 3 bases and J by 2 bases, leaving 5 bases between them. From germline, CDR1 is SGHAT and CDR2 FQNNGV. The CDR3 region is CASSFGTYEQYF. CDR3 bases: TGTGCCAGCAGCTTCGGTACCTACGAGCAGTACTTC.